The rows below give T cell receptor beta chains drawn from one sample of a study of T-cell reconstitution after alpha-beta-depleted transplantation in children. Via MiXCR, TCRdb re-called the PCR reads, giving one row per CDR3 protein. The repertoire holds 400,000 to 450,000 distinct CDR3 sequences, with 43% as singletons. Sequenced material: PBMCs, taken before TCRalphabeta/CD19-depleted stem cell transplant. The receptors originated from a girl aged 2 to 9 with aplastic anemia, due to receive a stem cell transplant. CDR3s include the opening cysteine and the closing phenylalanine or tryptophan. The D gene is left open where the match is weak. Clone size appears in some rows only: once, few, many, or a class for an expanded clone.

TRBV20-1	TRBJ1-1	NA	NA	TGCAGTGCTCCAGCCCGGTGGAGGAACACTGAAGCTTTCTTT	CSAPARWRNTEAFF
TRBV20-1	TRBJ2-1	NA	NA	TGCAGTGCGGCCACTAGGGATGAGCAGTTCTTC	CSAATRDEQFF
TRBV19	TRBJ1-5	NA	TRBD1	TGTGCCAGTAGTGAAGAGGGGACAGATTATCAGCCCCAGCATTTT	CASSEEGTDYQPQHF
TRBV10-3	TRBJ2-7	NA	TRBD2	TGTGCCATCAGTGGGGTAGCGGGGCCCTACGAGCAGTACTTC	CAISGVAGPYEQYF
TRBV7-9	TRBJ1-2	few	NA	TGTGCCAGCAGCCGACCCGGGGACTATGGCTACACCTTC	CASSRPGDYGYTF
TRBV5-1	TRBJ2-7	many	TRBD1	TGCGCCAGCAGACCGGGACAGGGGAAGGGTGGCGAGCAGTACTTC	CASRPGQGKGGEQYF
TRBV12-3/TRBV12-4	TRBJ2-7	NA	NA	TGTGCCAGCAGTTTAATCCGGGACACCTACGAGCAGTACTTC	CASSLIRDTYEQYF
TRBV12-3/TRBV12-4	TRBJ2-5	few	NA	TGTGCCAGCAGTTTTCCCGCGGCGGTCCATCGAGAGACCCAGTACTTC	CASSFPAAVHRETQYF
TRBV5-1	TRBJ2-1	many	TRBD2	TGCGCCAGCAGCTTGGCCACCGGGACTAGCGGGAGTAAGGAGTTCTTC	CASSLATGTSGSKEFF
TRBV10-3	TRBJ2-2	NA	NA	TGTGCCATCAGTGAGTCGGACAAGGTCGGGGAGCTGTTTTTT	CAISESDKVGELFF
TRBV28	TRBJ2-7	few	NA	TGTGCCAGCAGTTTACAGGGATTCGCGCAGTACTTC	CASSLQGFAQYF
TRBV20-1	TRBJ2-3	once	NA	TGCAGTGCTAGTTCTTCCTCTAGCACAGATACGCAGTATTTT	CSASSSSSTDTQYF
TRBV27	TRBJ1-1	few	TRBD1	TGTGCCAGCAGCAGGGGGCTGGCGCACACTGAAGCTTTCTTT	CASSRGLAHTEAFF
TRBV5-1	TRBJ1-3	NA	NA	TGCGCCAGCAGCTTGGACGCTAAAAAGGACTCTGGAAACACCATATATTTT	CASSLDAKKDSGNTIYF
TRBV20-1	TRBJ2-7	few	TRBD2	TGCAGTGCCCGACTAGCGGGAGTCTTCGAGCAGTACTTC	CSARLAGVFEQYF
TRBV7-2	TRBJ2-3	NA	TRBD2	TGTGCCAGCAGCTCAGGACTAGCGGGGAGGGTCGATACGCAGTATTTT	CASSSGLAGRVDTQYF
TRBV7-8	TRBJ2-6	few	TRBD2	TGTGCCAGCAGCGTCCCACGGGGGGGTTTGACGAACTCTGGGGCCAACGTCCTGACTTTC	CASSVPRGGLTNSGANVLTF
TRBV5-1	TRBJ2-2	many	NA	TGCGCCAGCAGTGAGGGTAAAACCGGGGACCTGTTTTTT	CASSEGKTGDLFF
TRBV6-1	TRBJ2-5	NA	NA	TGTGCCAGCATCCACCCAGAGGAAGGCTCCCAAGAGACCCAGTACTTC	CASIHPEEGSQETQYF
TRBV5-5	TRBJ2-3	once	TRBD1	TGTGCCAGCAGCCGACAGGGGGCAAGCACAGATATGCAGTATTTT	CASSRQGASTDMQYF
TRBV7-9	TRBJ1-2	NA	NA	TGTGCCAGCAGCTTAGGCAGATTCTATGGCTACACCTTC	CASSLGRFYGYTF
TRBV20-1	TRBJ2-5	many	NA	TGCAGTGCTAGAGATCTCGGACAAGAGACCCAGTACTTC	CSARDLGQETQYF
TRBV4-1	TRBJ1-2	NA	NA	TGCGCCAGCAGCCAAGTTTTGGGGCAGAGTTATGGCTACACCTTC	CASSQVLGQSYGYTF
TRBV20-1	TRBJ2-4	NA	NA	TGCAGTGCTGGGGGGACATCCAAAAACATTCAGTACTTC	CSAGGTSKNIQYF
TRBV4-3	TRBJ2-7	many	NA	TGCGCCAGCAGCCAAGATAGCATGCGCAGCGGGCAGTACTTC	CASSQDSMRSGQYF